These 16 T cell receptor beta chains were all obtained from the same sample, sequenced in a study of cytomegalovirus exposure and HLA in healthy donors. The PCR ran on 60 Vbeta and 13 Jbeta primers. TCRdb's table, derived via immunoSEQ multiplex PCR, lists solely in-frame clones and lacks some. The sample lists roughly 140,000 clones; roughly 80% were seen once. Material: PBMCs. These receptors were obtained from a man in his forties or fifties in good health and CMV-seropositive.

The CDR3 protein is CASSAQENSYNEQFF. CDR3 coding DNA: TGTGCCAGCAGCGCGCAGGAAAACTCCTACAATGAGCAGTTCTTC. V and J are TRBV9 and TRBJ2-1; D is unclear. There are 15 residues in the CDR3. CDR1 and CDR2 from the germline V gene are SGDLS and YYNGEE. Trimming left V 3 bases short and J 0 bases short, with 10 bases between.

This clone was counted once. This rearrangement joins TRBV28 to TRBJ1-2; TRBD1 might be the D (6 bases). Germline CDR1 reads MDHEN; CDR2 reads SYDVKM. The CDR3 length is 14 residues. Between the trimmed V and J ends, which lost 5 bases and 4 bases, there was a span of 14 bases. In DNA form, the CDR3 reads TGTGCCAGCAGTGCAGGGACAATCGCCTATGGCTACACCTTC. Amino acid sequence: CASSAGTIAYGYTF.

The chain employs TRBV6-1 and TRBJ2-1, with D possibly TRBD2 on 5 matching bases. V dropped 6 bases and J dropped 4 bases, with 10 bases sitting between them. CDR3 length: 13 amino acids. Germline assignment: CDR1 MNHNS and CDR2 SASEGT. The CDR3 DNA reads TGTGCCAGCAGCATACTAGAGTACAATGAGCAGTTCTTC. Its protein product is CASSILEYNEQFF.

The chain combines TRBV6-5 with TRBJ1-2, with D possibly being TRBD1 (6 bases). Trimming cost V 5 bases and J 6 bases, with 13 bases left between them. Per germline, CDR1 MNHEY and CDR2 SVGAGI. The CDR3 is 13 amino acids. The CDR3 protein is CASSTDRKNGYTF. The CDR3, as DNA: TGTGCCAGCAGTACGGACAGAAAGAATGGCTACACCTTC.

V usage is TRBV18 and J usage is TRBJ2-2; 7 bases are a match to TRBD1. Germline trimming cut 3 bases from V and 0 bases from J; bases unmatched to any gene: 7. Germline V gives CDR1 KGHSH, CDR2 LQKENI. The CDR3 runs to 17 residues. The CDR3 is CASSPDLGQANTGELFF. The CDR3 coding sequence is TGTGCCAGCTCACCCGACCTAGGACAGGCGAACACCGGGGAGCTGTTTTTT.

The chain uses TRBV27 and TRBJ1-3; a weak D match, TRBD1 (6 bases). CDR3 length: 14 residues. Germline V gene data show CDR1 as MNHEY and CDR2 as SMNVEV (reference sequence). Trimming removed 6 bases at V and 2 bases at J, with 11 bases between. The CDR3 spells CASSSTGTGNTIYF. CDR3 coding DNA: TGTGCCAGCAGCTCCACAGGGACTGGAAACACCATATATTTT.

The table lists this clone with a count of one. This chain joins TRBV2 and TRBJ2-1; 7 nucleotides match TRBD1. The CDR3 spans 14 residues. Germline CDR1 is SNHLY and CDR2 is FYNNEI. V was pared by 8 bases and J by 6 bases, with 10 bases of the junction left unmatched. CDR3 sequence: CASRIRQGGNEQFF. CDR3 bases: TGTGCCAGCCGGATTCGACAGGGTGGCAATGAGCAGTTCTTC.

This clone was seen only once. The CDR3 DNA reads as TGTGCCAGCAGCCAAAGCGGGACTAGCGGTATGGGGGATACGCAGTATTTT. This gives the protein CASSQSGTSGMGDTQYF. The chain links TRBV11-3 to TRBJ2-3; TRBD2 agrees at 11 bases. The germline gives CDR1 SGHNT, CDR2 YENEEA. V lost 5 bases to trimming and J lost 6 bases; unmatched junction nucleotides: 13. The CDR3 loop spans 17 amino acids. The full variable domain, with the rest looked up from reference TRBV11-3 and TRBJ2-3, is EAGVVQSPRYKIIEKKQPVAFWCNPISGHNTLYWYLQNLGQGPELLIRYENEEAVDDSQLPKDRFSAERLKGVDSTLKIQPAELGDSAVYLCASSQSGTSGMGDTQYFGPGTRLTVL.

The CDR3 loop reads CAWSVPREPYEQYF. CDR3 bases: TGTGCCTGGAGTGTACCGCGGGAGCCCTACGAGCAGTACTTC. V and J are TRBV30 and TRBJ2-7; the match to TRBD2 covers 7 bases. Losses at the gene ends were 0 bases for V and 2 bases for J; bases not matched to a gene: 4. CDR1 and CDR2 from the germline V gene are GTSNPN and SVGIG (reference sequence). The CDR3 loop spans 14 amino acids. Variable domain in full (rest from reference TRBV30 and TRBJ2-7): SQTIHQWPATLVQPVGSPLSLECTVEGTSNPNLYWYRQAAGRGLQLLFYSVGIGQISSEVPQNLSASRPQDRQFILSSKKLLLSDSGFYLCAWSVPREPYEQYFGPGTRLTVT.

The rearrangement links TRBV5-4 to TRBJ1-3, with D tentatively TRBD1 (6 bases). The ends were cut back, 3 bases at V and 0 bases at J, with 10 bases in the middle. CDR3 length: 15 residues. Germline lookup yields CDR1 SGHNT and CDR2 YYREEE (reference sequence). CDR3: CASSSRGHSGNTIYF. CDR3 bases: TGTGCCAGCAGCTCTCGGGGACACTCTGGAAACACCATATATTTT.

Concerning this clone itself: Its ends do not fully match the called genes, so a read error is possible. The chain links TRBV11-3 to TRBJ2-2; TRBD1 agrees at 7 bases. The CDR3 is 16 amino acids. CDR1 is SGHNT and CDR2 is YENEEA in the germline V gene. The CDR3 sequence: CASSLEGTVNTGEPFF. The DNA of the CDR3 is TGTGCCAGCAGCTTAGAAGGGACAGTCAACACCGGGGAGCCGTTTTTT.

The gene calls are TRBV28 and TRBJ2-7; 7 nucleotides match TRBD2. From germline, CDR1 is MDHEN and CDR2 SYDVKM. The V gene end was trimmed by 5 bases and the J gene end by 1 base; junction bases not matched to a gene: 14. The CDR3 runs 17 residues. The CDR3 sequence: CASSTRGVVKGSYEQYF. The CDR3 region has the DNA TGTGCCAGCAGTACACGGGGGGTTGTTAAAGGGTCCTACGAGCAGTACTTC.

The chain carries TRBV18 and TRBJ2-1, with TRBD2 identical over 15 bases. This CDR3 is built from 17 residues. Germline V lookup: CDR1 KGHSH, CDR2 LQKENI. V lost 0 bases and J lost 7; bases outside the gene matches: 4. The CDR3 region has the DNA TGTGCCAGCTCACCACCGCAGGGGACTAGCGGGAGGAATGAGCAGTTCTTC. Its protein is CASSPPQGTSGRNEQFF.

The chain has TRBV6-6 and TRBJ2-1; tentatively, D is TRBD1 (6 bases). Trimming took off 2 bases at V and 2 bases at J, with 10 bases between the two ends. Germline values: CDR1 MNHNY, CDR2 SVGAGI (reference sequence). This CDR3 region has 15 residues. CDR3 DNA: TGTGCCAGCAGTTACAAAGGGGGACCCTACAATGAGCAGTTCTTC. Its protein product is CASSYKGGPYNEQFF.

The CDR3 spells CASSPVAGVGETQYF. The CDR3 DNA follows: TGCGCCAGCAGCCCAGTAGCGGGAGTGGGGGAGACCCAGTACTTC. The V and J genes are TRBV5-1 and TRBJ2-5, with 9 bases lining up with TRBD2. CDR3 length: 15 amino acids. Germline lookup yields CDR1 SGHRS and CDR2 YFSETQ. With 4 bases clipped from V and 5 bases from J, the junction kept 9 bases outside the gene matches.

The CDR3 sequence is CASSPGGPSEQYF. The CDR3 DNA is TGTGCCAGCAGCCCGGGAGGTCCCTCCGAGCAGTACTTC. V usage is TRBV9 and J usage is TRBJ2-7; 7 bases align to TRBD2. Germline CDR1 is SGDLS and CDR2 is YYNGEE. The CDR3 spans 13 residues. V trimming: 4 bases; J trimming: 6 bases; junction bases outside the gene matches: 7.